The source of this T cell receptor (beta chain) is a study of OX40 agonist ivuxolimab in advanced cancers. Concerning the study at large: Ivuxolimab was an agonistic, fully human IgG2 monoclonal antibody directed against OX40 (CD134), a costimulatory receptor. Intravenous ivuxolimab was administered to patients every 2 weeks at six dose levels: 0.01, 0.1, 0.3, 1.5, 3 and 10 mg/kg. Of the approximately 50 dose-escalation patients, hepatocellular carcinoma was present in 19, melanoma in approximately 15, renal cell carcinoma in 9 and head and neck cancer in 9. The dose-escalation cohort was around 84% male with a mean age of approximately 60 years, ranging from 23 to 79. Prior anti-PD-1, anti-PD-L1 or anti-CTLA-4 therapy was permitted, and checkpoint inhibitors had been received by about 36% of dose-escalation patients. Partial responses were achieved by three dose-escalation patients, of whom one had hepatocellular carcinoma and two had cutaneous melanoma. The purpose of peripheral TCRbeta sequencing was to test whether ivuxolimab changed TCR sequence diversity and led to clonal T-cell expansion. The paper reports the monotherapy dose-escalation portion (N of about 56 patients) of the phase I ivuxolimab trial. The paper's findings and limits, for the study overall: After ivuxolimab, more expanded clones were found on average in CD8+ T cells than in CD4+ T cells. In the 0.1-3.0 mg/kg groups, partial responders had among the lowest normalized peripheral clonal expansion, particularly in CD8+ T cells. Low levels of normalized T-cell clonal expansion were also seen in some patients who did not respond. At doses of 0.1 to 3.0 mg/kg, clonal expansion of both CD4+ and CD8+ T cells in blood was seen between baseline and week 6. The antigen specificity of the clonally expanded peripheral T cells was not determined.

In regard to this clone: There is no known antigen for this receptor. No qualities accompany the bases; no much larger clone lies one base away.

To sequence the TCRbeta CDR3 region, genomic DNA was isolated from the sorted cells. TCRbeta CDR3 regions were sequenced using the immunoSEQ Assay. As stored in TCRdb, this immuneACCESS dataset retains in-frame rearrangements with V and J assigned. A fraction of the clones does not appear; measured against another copy, unresolved V genes explain less than half of the discrepancy, and the remainder lacks a known reason. Counted in this sample were tens of thousands of clones; about four fifths of them appeared once. Of the sample, roughly 2.5% falls within the top ten clones. Clipping removes 4 bases from V and 4 bases from J, with 7 as the unmatched junction base count. Inclusive of the bounding cysteine and phenylalanine, the CDR3 is 14 residues long. The sequence is cut down to CDR3 DNA, 42 bases in frame from base 1. CDR1 and CDR2 are read off the germline V gene as KGHSH and LQKENI. The trial excluded patients who had a history of autoimmune disease or were on systemic immunosuppression. In every dose cohort, peripheral blood was drawn for TCR sequencing at baseline, cycle 4 day 1, and cycle 7 day 1. The samples were taken from a phase I, first-in-human, multicenter, open-label dose-escalation trial of ivuxolimab. Adults with locally advanced or metastatic head and neck squamous cell, hepatocellular, melanoma or renal cell carcinoma were enrolled in the trial. Before TCR sequencing, CD4+ T cells and CD8+ T cells from peripheral blood were sorted into separate populations.

The receptor chain draws on TRBV18 and TRBJ2-7, and 7 bases in between align with TRBD2. This clonotype was sampled from an adult with an advanced solid tumor such as melanoma, head and neck, liver or kidney cancer. Sequencing used CD4+ or CD8+ T cells sorted from blood, obtained in a trial of the OX40 agonist ivuxolimab. The CDR3 corresponds to CASSHNGGTYEQYF. The DNA sequence reads TGTGCCAGCTCACACAACGGGGGGACTTACGAGCAGTACTTC. This CDR3, with the reference TRBV18 and TRBJ2-7 proteins standing in past its ends, gives the full variable domain NAGVMQNPRHLVRRRGQEARLRCSPMKGHSHVYWYRQLPEEGLKFMVYLQKENIIDESGMPKERFSAEFPKEGPSILRIQQVVRGDSAAYFCASSHNGGTYEQYFGPGTRLTVT.